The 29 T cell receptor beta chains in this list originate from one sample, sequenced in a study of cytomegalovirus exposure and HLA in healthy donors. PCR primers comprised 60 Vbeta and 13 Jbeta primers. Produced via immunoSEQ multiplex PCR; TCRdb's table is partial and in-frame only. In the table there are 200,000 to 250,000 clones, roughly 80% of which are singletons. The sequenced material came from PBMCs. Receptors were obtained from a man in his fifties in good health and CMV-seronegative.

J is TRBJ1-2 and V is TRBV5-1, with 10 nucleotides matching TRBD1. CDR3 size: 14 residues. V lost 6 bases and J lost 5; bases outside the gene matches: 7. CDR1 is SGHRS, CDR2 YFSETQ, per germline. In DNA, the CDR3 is TGCGCCAGCACCCCGACAGGGGGCCAGTATGGCTACACCTTC. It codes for CASTPTGGQYGYTF.

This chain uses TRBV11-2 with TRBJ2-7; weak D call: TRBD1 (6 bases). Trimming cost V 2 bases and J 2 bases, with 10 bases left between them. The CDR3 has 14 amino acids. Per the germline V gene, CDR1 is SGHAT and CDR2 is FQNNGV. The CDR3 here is CASSLLTGPYEQYF. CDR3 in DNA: TGTGCCAGCAGCTTATTGACAGGTCCCTACGAGCAGTACTTC.

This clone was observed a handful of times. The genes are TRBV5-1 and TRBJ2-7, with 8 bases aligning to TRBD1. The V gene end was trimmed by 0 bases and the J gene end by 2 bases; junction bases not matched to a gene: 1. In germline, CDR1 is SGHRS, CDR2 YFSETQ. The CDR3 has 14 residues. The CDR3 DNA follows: TGCGCCAGCAGCTTGGCCAGGGGGCCCTACGAGCAGTACTTC. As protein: CASSLARGPYEQYF.

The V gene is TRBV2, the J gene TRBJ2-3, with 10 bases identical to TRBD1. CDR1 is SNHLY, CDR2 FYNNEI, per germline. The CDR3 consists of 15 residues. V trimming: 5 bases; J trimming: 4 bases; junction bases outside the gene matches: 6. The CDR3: CASSWDRGGADTQYF. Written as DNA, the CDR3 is TGTGCCAGCAGTTGGGACAGGGGAGGCGCAGATACGCAGTATTTT.

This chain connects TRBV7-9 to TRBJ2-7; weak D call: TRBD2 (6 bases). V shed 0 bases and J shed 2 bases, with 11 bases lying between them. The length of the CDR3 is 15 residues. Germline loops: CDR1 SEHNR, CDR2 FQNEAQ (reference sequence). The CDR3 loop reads CASSLAGTPPYEQYF. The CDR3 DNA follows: TGTGCCAGCAGCTTAGCAGGGACTCCTCCCTACGAGCAGTACTTC. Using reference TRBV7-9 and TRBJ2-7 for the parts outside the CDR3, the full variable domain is DTGVSQNPRHKITKRGQNVTFRCDPISEHNRLYWYRQTLGQGPEFLTYFQNEAQLEKSRLLSDRFSAERPKGSFSTLEIQRTEQGDSAMYLCASSLAGTPPYEQYFGPGTRLTVT.

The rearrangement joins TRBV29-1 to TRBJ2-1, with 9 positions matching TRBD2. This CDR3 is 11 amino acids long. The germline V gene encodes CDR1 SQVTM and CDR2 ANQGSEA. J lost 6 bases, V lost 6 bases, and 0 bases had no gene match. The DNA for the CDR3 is TGCAGCGTAGCGGGAGGCAATGAGCAGTTCTTC. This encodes CSVAGGNEQFF.

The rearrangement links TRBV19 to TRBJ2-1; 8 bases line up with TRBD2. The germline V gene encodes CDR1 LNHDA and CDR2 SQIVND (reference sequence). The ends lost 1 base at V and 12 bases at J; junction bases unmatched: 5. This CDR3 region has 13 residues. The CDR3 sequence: CASSIGTSSRQFF. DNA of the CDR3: TGTGCCAGTAGTATAGGGACTAGCTCCCGGCAGTTCTTC.

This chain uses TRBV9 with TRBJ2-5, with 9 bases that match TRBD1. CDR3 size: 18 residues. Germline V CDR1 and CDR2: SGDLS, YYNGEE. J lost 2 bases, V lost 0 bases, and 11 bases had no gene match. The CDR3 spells CASSVGPLGGTGQETQYF. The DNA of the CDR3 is TGTGCCAGCAGCGTAGGTCCCCTTGGTGGGACAGGGCAAGAGACCCAGTACTTC.

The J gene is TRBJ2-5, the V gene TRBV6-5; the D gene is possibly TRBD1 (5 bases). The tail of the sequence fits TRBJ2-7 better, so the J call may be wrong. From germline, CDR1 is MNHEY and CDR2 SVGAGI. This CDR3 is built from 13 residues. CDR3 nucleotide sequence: TGTGCCACCAGCAGGGCCTCGGCTTACGAGCAGTACTTC. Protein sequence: CATSRASAYEQYF.

CDR3 nucleotide sequence: TGCGCCAGCAGCTCAATCGAAACAGGGAACGAGCAGTACTTC. Protein product: CASSSIETGNEQYF. This chain links TRBV5-1 with TRBJ2-7; D is possibly TRBD1 (6 bases). CDR3 length equals 14 residues. The V end lost 3 bases, the J end lost 5 bases, and 15 bases lay between the germline ends. Looked up from germline, CDR1 is SGHRS and CDR2 is YFSETQ. The full variable domain, in which reference TRBV5-1 and TRBJ2-7 provide the parts outside the CDR3, is KAGVTQTPRYLIKTRGQQVTLSCSPISGHRSVSWYQQTPGQGLQFLFEYFSETQRNKGNFPGRFSGRQFSNSRSEMNVSTLELGDSALYLCASSSIETGNEQYFGPGTRLTVT.

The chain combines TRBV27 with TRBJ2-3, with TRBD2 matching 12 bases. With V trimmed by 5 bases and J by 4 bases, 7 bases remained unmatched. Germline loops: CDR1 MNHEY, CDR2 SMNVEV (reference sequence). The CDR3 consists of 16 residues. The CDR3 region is CASSPRLAGAPDTQYF. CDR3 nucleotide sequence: TGTGCCAGCAGTCCGCGACTAGCGGGAGCTCCAGATACGCAGTATTTT.

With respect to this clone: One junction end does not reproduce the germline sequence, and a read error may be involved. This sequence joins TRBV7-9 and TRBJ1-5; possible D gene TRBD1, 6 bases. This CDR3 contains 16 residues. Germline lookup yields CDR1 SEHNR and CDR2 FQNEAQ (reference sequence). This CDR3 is CSSSLAGRGGNQPQHF. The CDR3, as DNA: TGTTCCAGCAGCTTAGCGGGCAGGGGTGGGAATCAGCCCCAGCATTTT.

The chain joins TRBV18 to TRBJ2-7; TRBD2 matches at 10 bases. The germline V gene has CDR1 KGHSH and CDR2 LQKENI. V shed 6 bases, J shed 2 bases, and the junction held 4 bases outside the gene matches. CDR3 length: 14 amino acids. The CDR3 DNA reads TGTGCCAGCTCTCTAGCGGGAGTCCCCTACGAGCAGTACTTC. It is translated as CASSLAGVPYEQYF.

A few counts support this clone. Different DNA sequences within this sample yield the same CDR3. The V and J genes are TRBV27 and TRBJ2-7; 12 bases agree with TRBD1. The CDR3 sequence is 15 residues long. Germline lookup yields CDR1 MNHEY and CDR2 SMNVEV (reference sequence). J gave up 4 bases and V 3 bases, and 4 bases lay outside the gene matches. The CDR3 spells CASSLSGQGAYEQYF. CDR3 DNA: TGTGCCAGCAGTTTGTCGGGACAGGGGGCTTACGAGCAGTACTTC.

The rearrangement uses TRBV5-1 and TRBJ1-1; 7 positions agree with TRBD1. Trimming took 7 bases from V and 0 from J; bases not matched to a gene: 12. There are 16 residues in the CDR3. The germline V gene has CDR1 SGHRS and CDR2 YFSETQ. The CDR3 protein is CASGKSGQSMNTEAFF. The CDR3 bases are TGCGCCAGCGGAAAATCGGGACAGAGCATGAACACTGAAGCTTTCTTT.

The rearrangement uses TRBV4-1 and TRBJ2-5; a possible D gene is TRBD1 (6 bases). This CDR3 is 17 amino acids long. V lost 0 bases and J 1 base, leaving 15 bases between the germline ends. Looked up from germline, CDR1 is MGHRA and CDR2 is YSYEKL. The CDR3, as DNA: TGCGCCAGCAGCCAAGAAGGACAGTTGACGTTCCAAGAGACCCAGTACTTC. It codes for CASSQEGQLTFQETQYF.

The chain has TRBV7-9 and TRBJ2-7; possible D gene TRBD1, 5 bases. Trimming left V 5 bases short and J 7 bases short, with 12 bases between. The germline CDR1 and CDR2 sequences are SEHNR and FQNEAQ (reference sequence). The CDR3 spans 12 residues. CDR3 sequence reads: CASSNIKGEQYF. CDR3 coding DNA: TGTGCCAGCAGCAACATCAAGGGGGAGCAGTACTTC.

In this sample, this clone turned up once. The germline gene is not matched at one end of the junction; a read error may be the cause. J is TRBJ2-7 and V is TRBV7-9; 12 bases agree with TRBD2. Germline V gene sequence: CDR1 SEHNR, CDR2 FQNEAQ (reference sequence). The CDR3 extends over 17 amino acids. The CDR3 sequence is CSSSPSGLAGPSYEQYF. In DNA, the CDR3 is TGTTCCAGCAGCCCGTCCGGACTAGCGGGGCCCTCCTACGAGCAGTACTTC.

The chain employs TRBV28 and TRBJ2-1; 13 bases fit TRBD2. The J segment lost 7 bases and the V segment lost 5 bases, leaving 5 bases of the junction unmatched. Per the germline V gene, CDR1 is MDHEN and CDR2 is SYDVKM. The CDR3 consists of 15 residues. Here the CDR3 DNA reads TGTGCCAGCAGTCCCCGACTAGCGGGAGGTAATGAGCAGTTCTTC. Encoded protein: CASSPRLAGGNEQFF.

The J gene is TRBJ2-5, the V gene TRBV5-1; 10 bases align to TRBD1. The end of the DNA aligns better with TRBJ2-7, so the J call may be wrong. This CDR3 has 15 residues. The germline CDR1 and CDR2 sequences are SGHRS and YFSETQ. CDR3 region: CASSMTGGRSYEQYF. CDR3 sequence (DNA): TGCGCCAGCAGCATGACAGGGGGCCGTTCCTACGAGCAGTACTTC.

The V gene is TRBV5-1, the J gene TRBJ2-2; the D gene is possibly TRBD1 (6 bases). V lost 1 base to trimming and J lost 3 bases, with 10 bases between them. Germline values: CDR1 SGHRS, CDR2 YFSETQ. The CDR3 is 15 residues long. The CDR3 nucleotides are TGCGCCAGCAGCTTGTCAGGGGTTGACACCGGGGAGCTGTTTTTT. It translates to CASSLSGVDTGELFF.

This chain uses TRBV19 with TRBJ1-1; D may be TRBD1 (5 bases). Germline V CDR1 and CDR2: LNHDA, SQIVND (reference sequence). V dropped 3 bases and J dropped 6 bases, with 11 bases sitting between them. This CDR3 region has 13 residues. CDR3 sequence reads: CASSIPGRAEAFF. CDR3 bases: TGTGCCAGTAGTATCCCAGGGCGAGCTGAAGCTTTCTTT.

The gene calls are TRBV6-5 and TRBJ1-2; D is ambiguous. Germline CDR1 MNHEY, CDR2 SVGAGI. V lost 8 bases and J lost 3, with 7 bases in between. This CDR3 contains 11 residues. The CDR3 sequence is CASGRYYGYTF. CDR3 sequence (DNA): TGTGCCAGCGGGCGATACTATGGCTACACCTTC.

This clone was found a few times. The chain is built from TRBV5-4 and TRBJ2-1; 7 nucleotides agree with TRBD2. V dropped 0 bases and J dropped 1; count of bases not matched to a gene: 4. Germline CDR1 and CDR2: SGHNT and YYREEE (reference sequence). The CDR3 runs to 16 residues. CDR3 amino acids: CASSLVGGSSYNEQFF. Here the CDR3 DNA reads TGTGCCAGCAGCTTGGTGGGCGGGAGTTCCTACAATGAGCAGTTCTTC.

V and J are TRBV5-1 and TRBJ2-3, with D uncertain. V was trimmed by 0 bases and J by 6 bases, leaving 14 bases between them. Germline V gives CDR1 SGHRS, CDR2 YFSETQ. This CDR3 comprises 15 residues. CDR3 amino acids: CASSLGGREADTQYF. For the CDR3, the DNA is TGCGCCAGCAGCTTGGGAGGCCGTGAGGCCGATACGCAGTATTTT.

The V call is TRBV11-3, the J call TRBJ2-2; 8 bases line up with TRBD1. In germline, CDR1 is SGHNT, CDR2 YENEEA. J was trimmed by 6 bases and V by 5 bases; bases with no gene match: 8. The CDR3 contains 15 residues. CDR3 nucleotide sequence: TGTGCCAGCAGCAGCCTGACAGGGGTGTCCGGGGAGCTGTTTTTT. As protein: CASSSLTGVSGELFF.

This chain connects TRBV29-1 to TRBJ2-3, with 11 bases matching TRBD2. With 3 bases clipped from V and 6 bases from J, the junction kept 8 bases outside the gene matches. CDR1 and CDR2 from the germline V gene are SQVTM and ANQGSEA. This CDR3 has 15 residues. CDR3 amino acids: CSVDKTSGSPDTQYF. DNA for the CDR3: TGCAGCGTTGATAAAACTAGCGGGAGTCCCGATACGCAGTATTTT.

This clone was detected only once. In nucleotides, the CDR3 is TGTGCCAGCAGTTTAACCGGGACTCCCTACGAGCAGTACTTC. This translates into CASSLTGTPYEQYF. The chain joins TRBV28 to TRBJ2-7; weak D call: TRBD2 (6 bases). Germline V gene lookup returns CDR1 MDHEN and CDR2 SYDVKM. The length of the CDR3 is 14 residues. V was shortened by 2 bases and J by 2 bases, with 10 bases between the two germline ends.

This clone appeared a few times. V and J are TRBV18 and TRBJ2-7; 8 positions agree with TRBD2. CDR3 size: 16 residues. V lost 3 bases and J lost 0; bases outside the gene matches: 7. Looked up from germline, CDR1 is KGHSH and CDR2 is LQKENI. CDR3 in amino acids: CASSPLGTSSSYEQYF. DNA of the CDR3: TGTGCCAGCTCACCCCTCGGGACTAGTTCCTCCTACGAGCAGTACTTC.